The 24 T cell receptor beta chains listed next were all sequenced from one sample in a study of cytotoxic CD8 clonotypes in ibrutinib-treated CLL. Sequencing was performed with immunoSEQ multiplex PCR; in TCRdb, only in-frame clones are kept and a portion is missing. The table has 45,000 or so clones, nearly 70% seen once; the top ten hold roughly 13%. The sequencing here drew on PBMCs, taken after 12 months of ibrutinib treatment. The receptors here all came from a human donor with chronic lymphocytic leukemia.

This chain joins TRBV6-1 and TRBJ1-1; maybe TRBD1 (5 bases). This CDR3 comprises 15 residues. The V gene lost 2 bases and the J gene lost 4 bases, with 14 bases spanning the gap. Germline assignment: CDR1 MNHNS and CDR2 SASEGT. The CDR3 sequence: CASSELVHGGTEAFF. DNA of the CDR3: TGTGCCAGCAGTGAATTGGTCCACGGGGGCACTGAAGCTTTCTTT.

This chain connects TRBV19 to TRBJ2-2, with D hard to call. The V gene's germline CDR1 is LNHDA and CDR2 SQIVND (reference sequence). V lost 3 bases to trimming and J lost 0 bases, with 11 bases between them. The CDR3 length is 16 residues. The DNA for the CDR3 is TGTGCCAGTAGTATTTACAGATTAACGAACACCGGGGAGCTGTTTTTT. Protein product: CASSIYRLTNTGELFF.

The chain recombines TRBV10-2 with TRBJ2-1; 11 nucleotides agree with TRBD2. The V gene's germline CDR1 is WSHSY and CDR2 SAAADI. The CDR3 runs 16 residues. Trimming cost V 5 bases and J 7 bases; bases outside gene matches: 10. This CDR3 reads CASSRLAGPPRNEQFF. CDR3 nucleotide sequence: TGCGCCAGCAGTCGACTAGCGGGGCCCCCGAGGAATGAGCAGTTCTTC.

The genes are TRBV7-8 and TRBJ2-3, with D uncertain. This CDR3 is 11 amino acids long. Trimming pared 2 bases from V and 5 bases from J, leaving 2 bases between. CDR1 is SGHVS, CDR2 FQNEAQ, per germline. The CDR3 sequence is CASSLKDTQYF. The DNA for the CDR3 is TGTGCCAGCAGCTTAAAAGATACGCAGTATTTT.

The J gene is TRBJ2-7, the V gene TRBV28, with D possibly matching TRBD2 (6 bases). Germline CDR1 reads MDHEN; CDR2 reads SYDVKM. V dropped 6 bases and J dropped 5 bases, with 20 bases sitting between them. The CDR3 consists of 15 residues. The CDR3 DNA follows: TGTGCCAGCAGAGCTAGCGCCCCCAAGGGCAACGAGCAGTACTTC. This translates into CASRASAPKGNEQYF.

This chain connects TRBV28 to TRBJ1-2; D possibly corresponds to TRBD1 (6 bases). Trimming took off 6 bases at V and 2 bases at J, with 10 bases between the two ends. This CDR3 is 13 amino acids long. CDR1 and CDR2 (germline): MDHEN, SYDVKM. The CDR3 here is CASRIDRNYGYTF. As DNA, the CDR3 is TGTGCCAGCAGAATCGACAGGAACTATGGCTACACCTTC.

V usage is TRBV6-6 and J usage is TRBJ1-2; D gene ambiguous. V gave up 4 bases and J gave up 9 bases, with 12 bases separating them. Germline V gene data show CDR1 as MNHNY and CDR2 as SVGAGI (reference sequence). This CDR3 has 12 residues. The CDR3 sequence is CASSFDGQSYTF. DNA of the CDR3: TGTGCCAGCAGTTTCGACGGCCAAAGCTACACCTTC.

This clone came up a few times. The CDR3 reads CASSLGPQGEQPQHF. CDR3 nucleotides: TGCGCCAGCAGCTTGGGACCCCAGGGGGAACAGCCCCAGCATTTT. V is TRBV5-1 and J is TRBJ1-5; TRBD1 agrees at 7 bases. The CDR3 totals 15 residues. Trimming removed 0 bases from V and 7 bases from J; junction bases left unmatched: 7. Germline values: CDR1 SGHRS, CDR2 YFSETQ.

This sequence joins TRBV7-2 and TRBJ2-7; D may be TRBD2 (6 bases). The CDR3 spans 16 residues. Germline V lookup: CDR1 SGHTA, CDR2 FQGNSA. V lost 2 bases, J lost 6 bases, and 20 bases lay in between. The chain's CDR3 is CASSLYSGLGVGEQYF. Here the CDR3 DNA reads TGTGCCAGCAGCTTATACTCGGGACTCGGGGTTGGCGAGCAGTACTTC.

The rearrangement uses TRBV19 and TRBJ1-1; no reliable D call. From germline, CDR1 is LNHDA and CDR2 SQIVND (reference sequence). V shed 9 bases and J shed 0 bases, with 17 bases lying between them. This CDR3 is built from 15 residues. The chain's CDR3 is CASGGRSLMNTEAFF. The CDR3 DNA is TGTGCCAGCGGAGGGAGGAGTCTCATGAACACTGAAGCTTTCTTT.

The rearrangement links TRBV7-4 to TRBJ2-7, with D uncertain. Deletions cut 2 bases from V and 0 bases from J, with 2 bases between. The CDR3 contains 12 residues. Looked up from germline, CDR1 is SGHVT and CDR2 is SQSDAQ. CDR3 bases: TGTGCCAGCAGCTTAACCTCCTACGAGCAGTACTTC. Its translation: CASSLTSYEQYF.

This clone was seen more than once but under ten times. The chain combines TRBV5-1 with TRBJ2-1, with D maybe TRBD2 (6 bases). Germline values: CDR1 SGHRS, CDR2 YFSETQ. CDR3 length: 15 residues. Trimming cost V 2 bases and J 3 bases, with 12 bases left between them. The DNA for the CDR3 is TGCGCCAGCAGCTTTACTAGCCGTCTCTACAATGAGCAGTTCTTC. This sequence encodes CASSFTSRLYNEQFF.

This clone was observed a handful of times. This sequence joins TRBV19 and TRBJ1-2, with D hard to call. The germline V gene has CDR1 LNHDA and CDR2 SQIVND (reference sequence). Trimming left V 3 bases short and J 7 bases short, with 12 bases between. The CDR3 is 13 residues long. CDR3 amino acids: CASSIGNKIGYTF. The DNA for the CDR3 is TGTGCCAGTAGTATCGGTAACAAGATTGGCTACACCTTC.

The V gene is TRBV6-5, the J gene TRBJ2-1; 11 bases match TRBD2. In germline, CDR1 is MNHEY, CDR2 SVGAGI. Trimming cost V 4 bases and J 6 bases; bases outside gene matches: 5. CDR3 length: 15 amino acids. The CDR3 sequence is CASSSFGLAGNEQFF. DNA of the CDR3: TGTGCCAGCAGTTCTTTTGGACTAGCGGGCAATGAGCAGTTCTTC.

The genes are TRBV7-6 and TRBJ2-7; D tentatively reads TRBD1 or TRBD2 (5 bases each). The length of the CDR3 is 14 residues. V was pared by 5 bases and J by 0 bases, with 11 bases between. CDR1 and CDR2 (germline): SGHVS, FNYEAQ. In DNA form, the CDR3 reads TGTGCCAGCAGCCCTCGGGGCGACTCCTACGAGCAGTACTTC. Its protein product is CASSPRGDSYEQYF.

V and J are TRBV6-6 and TRBJ2-7, with 10 bases lining up with TRBD2. The germline CDR1 and CDR2 sequences are MNHNY and SVGAGI (reference sequence). The CDR3 is 13 residues long. Trimming cost V 4 bases and J 13 bases; bases outside gene matches: 10. This CDR3 is CASSLRLAGGIYF. CDR3 coding DNA: TGTGCCAGCAGTTTAAGACTAGCGGGTGGCATTTACTTC.

This clone showed up just a few times. The chain uses TRBV6-1 and TRBJ2-5, with D hard to call. CDR3 length equals 14 residues. Per the germline V gene, CDR1 is MNHNS and CDR2 is SASEGT. Trimming removed 0 bases from V and 5 bases from J, with 10 bases in between. The CDR3 spells CASSEAWKSETQYF. CDR3 DNA sequence: TGTGCCAGCAGTGAAGCATGGAAATCGGAGACCCAGTACTTC.

V gene TRBV11-2 combines with J gene TRBJ1-4; perhaps TRBD1 as D (6 bases). From germline, CDR1 is SGHAT and CDR2 FQNNGV. V gave up 4 bases and J gave up 8 bases, with 20 bases separating them. CDR3 length: 16 amino acids. CDR3 protein: CASSSIRASGAEKLFF. The CDR3 DNA is TGTGCCAGCAGCTCCATCAGAGCGTCAGGGGCGGAAAAACTGTTTTTT. The full variable domain, its missing parts supplied by reference TRBV11-2 and TRBJ1-4, is EAGVAQSPRYKIIEKRQSVAFWCNPISGHATLYWYQQILGQGPKLLIQFQNNGVVDDSQLPKDRFSAERLKGVDSTLKIQPAKLEDSAVYLCASSSIRASGAEKLFFGSGTQLSVL.

The chain uses TRBV5-1 and TRBJ2-3; 9 nucleotides align to TRBD2. With V trimmed by 3 bases and J by 0 bases, 5 bases remained unmatched. This CDR3 comprises 16 residues. Germline V gives CDR1 SGHRS, CDR2 YFSETQ. For the CDR3, the DNA is TGCGCCAGCAGCTCGGGACTAGCCGTTAGCACAGATACGCAGTATTTT. Amino acids: CASSSGLAVSTDTQYF. Looking up the rest from reference TRBV5-1 and TRBJ2-3 gives the full variable domain: KAGVTQTPRYLIKTRGQQVTLSCSPISGHRSVSWYQQTPGQGLQFLFEYFSETQRNKGNFPGRFSGRQFSNSRSEMNVSTLELGDSALYLCASSSGLAVSTDTQYFGPGTRLTVL.

This sequence joins TRBV28 and TRBJ2-7; D possibly corresponds to TRBD2 (5 bases). CDR3 length: 12 amino acids. Germline lookup yields CDR1 MDHEN and CDR2 SYDVKM. The ends were cut back, 8 bases at V and 3 bases at J, with 11 bases in the middle. The DNA for the CDR3 is TGTGCCAGCTTGGCCGGAGGCTACGAGCAGTACTTC. It specifies CASLAGGYEQYF.

The chain carries TRBV19 and TRBJ2-5, with 8 bases aligning to TRBD1. The CDR3 loop spans 15 amino acids. Germline loops: CDR1 LNHDA, CDR2 SQIVND (reference sequence). Losses at the gene ends were 4 bases for V and 2 bases for J; bases not matched to a gene: 6. The CDR3 sequence: CASSTRTGLQETQYF. The DNA of the CDR3 is TGTGCCAGTAGTACAAGGACAGGGTTGCAAGAGACCCAGTACTTC.

The gene calls are TRBV6-1 and TRBJ2-7, with D perhaps given as TRBD1 or TRBD2 (5 bases each). Germline CDR1 MNHNS, CDR2 SASEGT. Trimming stripped 3 bases from V and 6 bases from J, with 18 bases between. The CDR3 runs 15 residues. CDR3 DNA: TGTGCCAGCAGTGACGGTAAGGGGCAACTAGGCGAGCAGTACTTC. This gives the protein CASSDGKGQLGEQYF.

The V gene is TRBV6-6, the J gene TRBJ2-3, with D possibly being TRBD2 (5 bases). CDR1 is MNHNY and CDR2 is SVGAGI in the germline V gene (reference sequence). Trimming cost V 10 bases and J 1 base, with 18 bases left between them. CDR3 size: 15 residues. CDR3 in DNA: TGTGCCACGTCGTTCTGGGAGAGGGGCACAGATACGCAGTATTTT. Its protein product is CATSFWERGTDTQYF.

The rearrangement uses TRBV30 and TRBJ1-4; D might be TRBD1 (6 bases). This CDR3 region has 14 residues. Deletions cut 0 bases from V and 4 bases from J, with 9 bases between. CDR1 is GTSNPN, CDR2 SVGIG, per germline (reference sequence). CDR3 sequence: CAWSVGGFNEKLFF. CDR3 nucleotides: TGTGCCTGGAGTGTAGGGGGGTTTAATGAAAAACTGTTTTTT.